This TCR beta chain was documented in a study of shared clonotypes between healthy human individuals. Study as a whole: The people who gave samples were a couple of women and three men aged 18 to 49.

Ten immunoSEQ deep assay plates held the unsorted PBMC DNA. Per the study methods: ImmunoSEQ only sent back junction sequences with no quality scores, so filtering was done differently. Profiling relied on immunoSEQ multiplex PCR, and the TCRdb table lists in-frame clones only, not all of them. V, J and clone size derive from that table, while D and trimming were established from the DNA sequence. The sample gives about 490,000 clones, roughly 85% of which show up once; around 12% is in the top ten. This CDR3 is 14 amino acids long. Trimming left V 4 bases short and J 3 bases short, with 13 bases between. Germline loops: CDR1 SGHNT, CDR2 YYREEE (reference sequence). Participating donors were healthy, HIV-negative adults free of recent acute infections or vaccinations.

J is TRBJ1-2 and V is TRBV5-4; no definite D call. The sequence derives from a woman aged 40 to 50 in good health. Some clones in this sample may be carry-over from other donors' samples. Material for sequencing was PBMCs. The CDR3 DNA reads as TGTGCCAGCAGCGCGTCGCGGGTCGACTATGGCTACACCTTC. Its protein product is CASSASRVDYGYTF. Supplemented by reference TRBV5-4 and TRBJ1-2, the full variable domain reads ETGVTQSPTHLIKTRGQQVTLRCSSQSGHNTVSWYQQALGQGPQFIFQYYREEENGRGNFPPRFSGLQFPNYSSELNVNALELDDSALYLCASSASRVDYGYTFGSGTRLTVV.